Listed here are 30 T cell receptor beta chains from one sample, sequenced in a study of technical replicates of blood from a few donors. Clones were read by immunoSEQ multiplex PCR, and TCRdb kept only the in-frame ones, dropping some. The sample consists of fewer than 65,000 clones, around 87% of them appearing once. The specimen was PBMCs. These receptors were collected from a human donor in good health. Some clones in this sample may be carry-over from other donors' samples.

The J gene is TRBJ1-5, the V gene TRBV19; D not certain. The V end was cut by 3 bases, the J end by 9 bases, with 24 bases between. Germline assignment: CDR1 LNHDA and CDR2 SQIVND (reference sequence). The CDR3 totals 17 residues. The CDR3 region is CASSISGRVSGSRPQHF. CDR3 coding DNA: TGTGCCAGTAGTATTTCTGGACGGGTATCGGGATCTAGGCCCCAGCATTTT. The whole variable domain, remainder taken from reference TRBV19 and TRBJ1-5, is DGGITQSPKYLFRKEGQNVTLSCEQNLNHDAMYWYRQDPGQGLRLIYYSQIVNDFQKGDIAEGYSVSREKKESFPLTVTSAQKNPTAFYLCASSISGRVSGSRPQHFGDGTRLSIL.

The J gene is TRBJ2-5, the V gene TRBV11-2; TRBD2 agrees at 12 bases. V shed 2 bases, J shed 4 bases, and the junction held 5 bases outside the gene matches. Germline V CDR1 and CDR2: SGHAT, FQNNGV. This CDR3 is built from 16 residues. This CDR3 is CASSLRPGLAGETQYF. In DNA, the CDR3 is TGTGCCAGCAGCTTAAGACCGGGACTAGCGGGAGAGACCCAGTACTTC.

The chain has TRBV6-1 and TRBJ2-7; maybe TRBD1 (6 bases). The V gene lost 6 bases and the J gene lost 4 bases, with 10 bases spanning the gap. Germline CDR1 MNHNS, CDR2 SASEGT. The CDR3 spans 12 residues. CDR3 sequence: CASRAQGYEQYF. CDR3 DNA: TGTGCCAGCAGGGCCCAGGGGTACGAGCAGTACTTC.

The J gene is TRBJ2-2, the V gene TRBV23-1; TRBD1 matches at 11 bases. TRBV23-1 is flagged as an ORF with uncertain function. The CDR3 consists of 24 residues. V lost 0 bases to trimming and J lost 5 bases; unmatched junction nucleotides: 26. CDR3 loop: CASSQSEDRGLKGRGDGCTGELFF. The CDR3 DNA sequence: TGCGCCAGCAGTCAATCGGAGGACAGGGGGCTGAAAGGGAGAGGGGATGGCTGTACCGGGGAGCTGTTTTTT.

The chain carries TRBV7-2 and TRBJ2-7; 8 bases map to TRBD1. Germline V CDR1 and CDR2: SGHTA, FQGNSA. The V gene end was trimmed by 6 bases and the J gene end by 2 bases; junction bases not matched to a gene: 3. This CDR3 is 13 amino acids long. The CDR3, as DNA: TGTGCCAGCAGGCCAGGGGGCGCCTACGAGCAGTACTTC. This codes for CASRPGGAYEQYF.

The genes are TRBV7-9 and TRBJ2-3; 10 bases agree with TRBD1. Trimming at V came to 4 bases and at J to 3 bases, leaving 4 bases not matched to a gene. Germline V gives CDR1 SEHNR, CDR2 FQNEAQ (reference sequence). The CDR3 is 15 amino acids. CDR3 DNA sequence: TGTGCCAGCAGCTCGGGGACAGGGGTTACAGATACGCAGTATTTT. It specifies CASSSGTGVTDTQYF.

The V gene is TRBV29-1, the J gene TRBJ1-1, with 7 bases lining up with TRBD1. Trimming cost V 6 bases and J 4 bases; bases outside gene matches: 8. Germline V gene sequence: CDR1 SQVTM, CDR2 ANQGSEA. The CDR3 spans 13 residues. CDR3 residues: CSVVDREGTEAFF. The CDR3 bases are TGCAGCGTCGTAGACAGGGAAGGCACTGAAGCTTTCTTT.

CDR3 sequence (DNA): TGTGCCAGCAGCTTAACGAGGACTAGCGGAAGGGTCAATGAGCAGTTCTTC. Translating it yields CASSLTRTSGRVNEQFF. V usage is TRBV7-8 and J usage is TRBJ2-1; 10 bases are a match to TRBD2. The J segment lost 6 bases and the V segment lost 2 bases, leaving 10 bases of the junction unmatched. The CDR3 extends over 17 amino acids. Germline-derived CDR1 and CDR2 are SGHVS and FQNEAQ. The variable domain in full, completed from reference TRBV7-8 and TRBJ2-1, reads GAGVSQSPRYKVAKRGQDVALRCDPISGHVSLFWYQQALGQGPEFLTYFQNEAQLDKSGLPSDRFFAERPEGSVSTLKIQRTQQEDSAVYLCASSLTRTSGRVNEQFFGPGTRLTVL.

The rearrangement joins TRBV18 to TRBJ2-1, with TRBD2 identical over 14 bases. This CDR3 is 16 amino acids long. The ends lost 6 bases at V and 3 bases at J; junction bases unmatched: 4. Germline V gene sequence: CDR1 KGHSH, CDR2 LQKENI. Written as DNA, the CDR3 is TGTGCCAGCTCTCCGGGACTAGCGGGAGTCTACAATGAGCAGTTCTTC. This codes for CASSPGLAGVYNEQFF.

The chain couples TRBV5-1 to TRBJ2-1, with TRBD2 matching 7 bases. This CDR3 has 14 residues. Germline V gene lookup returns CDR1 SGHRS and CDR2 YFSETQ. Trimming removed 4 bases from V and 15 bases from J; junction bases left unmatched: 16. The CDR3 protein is CASSLTGEGLVAFF. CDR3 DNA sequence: TGCGCCAGCAGCCTTACGGGGGAGGGATTAGTTGCGTTCTTC.

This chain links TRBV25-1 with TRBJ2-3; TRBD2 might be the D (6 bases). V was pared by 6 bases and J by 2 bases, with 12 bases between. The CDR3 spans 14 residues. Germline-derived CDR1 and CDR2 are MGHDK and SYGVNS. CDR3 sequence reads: CASRAAGTTDTQYF. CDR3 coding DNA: TGTGCCAGCAGGGCGGCGGGAACCACAGATACGCAGTATTTT. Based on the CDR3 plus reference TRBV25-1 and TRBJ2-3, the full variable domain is EADIYQTPRYLVIGTGKKITLECSQTMGHDKMYWYQQDPGMELHLIHYSYGVNSTEKGDLSSESTVSRIRTEHFPLTLESARPSHTSQYLCASRAAGTTDTQYFGPGTRLTVL.

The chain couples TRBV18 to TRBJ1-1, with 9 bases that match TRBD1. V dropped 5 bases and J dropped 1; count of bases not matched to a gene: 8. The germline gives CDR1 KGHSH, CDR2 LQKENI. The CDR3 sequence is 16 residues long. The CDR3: CASSANRGPGNTEAFF. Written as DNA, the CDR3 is TGTGCCAGCTCAGCTAACAGGGGGCCCGGGAACACTGAAGCTTTCTTT.

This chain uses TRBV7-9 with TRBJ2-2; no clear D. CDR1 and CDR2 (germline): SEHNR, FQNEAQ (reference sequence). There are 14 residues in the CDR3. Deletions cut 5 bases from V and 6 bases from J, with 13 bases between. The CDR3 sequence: CASSLPVEAGELFF. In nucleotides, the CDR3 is TGTGCCAGCAGCCTCCCGGTAGAGGCCGGGGAGCTGTTTTTT.

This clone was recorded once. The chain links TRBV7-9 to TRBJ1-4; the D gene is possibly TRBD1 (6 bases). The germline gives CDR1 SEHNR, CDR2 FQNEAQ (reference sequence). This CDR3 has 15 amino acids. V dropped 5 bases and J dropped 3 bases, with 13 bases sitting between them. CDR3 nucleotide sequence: TGTGCCAGCAGCCCCCGGGGGGCATCTAATGAAAAACTGTTTTTT. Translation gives CASSPRGASNEKLFF.

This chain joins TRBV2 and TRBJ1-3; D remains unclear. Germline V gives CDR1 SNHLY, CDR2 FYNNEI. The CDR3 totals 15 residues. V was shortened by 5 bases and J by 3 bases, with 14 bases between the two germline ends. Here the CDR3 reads CASSSQRAFGNTIYF. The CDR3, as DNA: TGTGCCAGCAGTAGCCAGCGGGCCTTTGGAAACACCATATATTTT.

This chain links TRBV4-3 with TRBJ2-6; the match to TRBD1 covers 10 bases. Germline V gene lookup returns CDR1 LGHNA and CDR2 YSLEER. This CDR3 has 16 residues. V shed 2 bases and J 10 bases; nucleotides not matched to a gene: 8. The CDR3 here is CASSQSLRDRGNVLTF. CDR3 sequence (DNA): TGCGCCAGCAGCCAAAGCTTGCGGGACAGGGGTAACGTCCTGACTTTC.

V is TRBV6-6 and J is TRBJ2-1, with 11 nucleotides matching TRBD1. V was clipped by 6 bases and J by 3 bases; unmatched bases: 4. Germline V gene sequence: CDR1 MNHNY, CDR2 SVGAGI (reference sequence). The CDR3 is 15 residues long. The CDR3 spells CASRRGQGVYNEQFF. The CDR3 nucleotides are TGTGCCAGCAGGCGGGGACAGGGGGTCTACAATGAGCAGTTCTTC.

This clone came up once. The chain's CDR3 is CASTPGQNTGELFF. For the CDR3, the DNA is TGTGCCAGCACCCCGGGACAGAACACCGGGGAGCTGTTTTTT. The gene calls are TRBV2 and TRBJ2-2; TRBD1 might be the D (6 bases). The CDR3 contains 14 residues. Germline V gene lookup returns CDR1 SNHLY and CDR2 FYNNEI. V was trimmed by 7 bases and J by 1 base, leaving 10 bases between them.

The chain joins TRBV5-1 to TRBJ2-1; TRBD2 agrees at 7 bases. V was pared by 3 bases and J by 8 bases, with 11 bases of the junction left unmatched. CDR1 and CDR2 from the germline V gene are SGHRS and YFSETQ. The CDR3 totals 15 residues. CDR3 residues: CASSSGTTSLDEQFF. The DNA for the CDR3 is TGCGCCAGCAGCTCCGGGACTACCTCCCTGGATGAGCAGTTCTTC.

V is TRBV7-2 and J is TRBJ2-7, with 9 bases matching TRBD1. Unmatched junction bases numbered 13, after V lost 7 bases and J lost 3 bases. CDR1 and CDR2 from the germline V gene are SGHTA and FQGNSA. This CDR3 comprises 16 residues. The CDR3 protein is CASTLTGTGFGYEQYF. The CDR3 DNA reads TGTGCCAGCACCCTAACCGGGACAGGGTTTGGCTACGAGCAGTACTTC.

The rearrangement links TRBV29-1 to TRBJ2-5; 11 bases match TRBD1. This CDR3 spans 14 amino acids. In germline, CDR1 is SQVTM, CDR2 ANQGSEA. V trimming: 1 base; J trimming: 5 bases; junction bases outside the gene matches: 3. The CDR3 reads CSVEAGQGVETQYF. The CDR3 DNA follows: TGCAGCGTTGAAGCGGGACAGGGGGTCGAGACCCAGTACTTC.

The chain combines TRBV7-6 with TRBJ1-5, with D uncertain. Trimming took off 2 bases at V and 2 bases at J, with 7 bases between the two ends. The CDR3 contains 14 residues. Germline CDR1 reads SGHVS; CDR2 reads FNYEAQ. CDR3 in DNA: TGTGCCAGCAGCTTAATGCAGGGCAATCAGCCCCAGCATTTT. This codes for CASSLMQGNQPQHF.

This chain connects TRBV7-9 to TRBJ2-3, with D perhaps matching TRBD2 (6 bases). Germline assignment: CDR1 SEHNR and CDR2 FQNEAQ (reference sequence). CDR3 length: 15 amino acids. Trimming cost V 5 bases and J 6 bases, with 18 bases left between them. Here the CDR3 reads CASSPLPEGRDTQYF. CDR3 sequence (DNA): TGTGCCAGCAGCCCCCTCCCCGAGGGGAGGGATACGCAGTATTTT. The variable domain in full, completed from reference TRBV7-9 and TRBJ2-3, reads DTGVSQNPRHKITKRGQNVTFRCDPISEHNRLYWYRQTLGQGPEFLTYFQNEAQLEKSRLLSDRFSAERPKGSFSTLEIQRTEQGDSAMYLCASSPLPEGRDTQYFGPGTRLTVL.

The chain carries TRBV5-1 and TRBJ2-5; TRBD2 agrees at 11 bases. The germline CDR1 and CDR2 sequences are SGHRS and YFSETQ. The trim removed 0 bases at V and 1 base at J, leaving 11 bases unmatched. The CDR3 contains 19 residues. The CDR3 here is CASSLAASGGYGVQETQYF. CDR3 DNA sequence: TGCGCCAGCAGCTTGGCCGCTAGCGGGGGGTACGGGGTCCAAGAGACCCAGTACTTC.

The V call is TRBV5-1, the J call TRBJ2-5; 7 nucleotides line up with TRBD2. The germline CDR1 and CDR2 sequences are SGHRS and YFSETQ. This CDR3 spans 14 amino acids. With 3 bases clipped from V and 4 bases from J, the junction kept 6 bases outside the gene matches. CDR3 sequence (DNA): TGCGCCAGCAGCTGGGGGGGGATGGGAGAGACCCAGTACTTC. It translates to CASSWGGMGETQYF.

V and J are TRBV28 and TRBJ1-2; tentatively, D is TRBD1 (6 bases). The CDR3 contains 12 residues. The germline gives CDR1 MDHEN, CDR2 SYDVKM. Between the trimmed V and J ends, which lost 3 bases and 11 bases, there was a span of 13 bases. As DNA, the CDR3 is TGTGCCAGCAGTTTTGGGGGCCCCCTTTACACCTTC. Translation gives CASSFGGPLYTF.

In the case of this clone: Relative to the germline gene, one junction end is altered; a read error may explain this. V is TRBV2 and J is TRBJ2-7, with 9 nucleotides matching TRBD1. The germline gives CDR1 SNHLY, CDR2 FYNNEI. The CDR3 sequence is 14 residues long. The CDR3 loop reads CASSEGTGLREQYF. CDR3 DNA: TGTGCCAGCAGCGAAGGGACAGGGTTACGCGAGCAGTACTTC.

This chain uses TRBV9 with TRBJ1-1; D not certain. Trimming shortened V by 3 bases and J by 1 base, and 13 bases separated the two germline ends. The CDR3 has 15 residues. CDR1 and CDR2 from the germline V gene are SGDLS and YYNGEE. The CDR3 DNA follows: TGTGCCAGCAGCGCCCACGCGGCAGAGAACACTGAAGCTTTCTTT. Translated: CASSAHAAENTEAFF.

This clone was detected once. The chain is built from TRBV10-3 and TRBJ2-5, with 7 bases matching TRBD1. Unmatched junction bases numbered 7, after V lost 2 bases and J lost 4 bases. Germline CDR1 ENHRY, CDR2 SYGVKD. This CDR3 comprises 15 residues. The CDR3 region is CAISEVQGIGETQYF. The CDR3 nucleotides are TGTGCCATCAGTGAGGTACAGGGGATTGGAGAGACCCAGTACTTC.

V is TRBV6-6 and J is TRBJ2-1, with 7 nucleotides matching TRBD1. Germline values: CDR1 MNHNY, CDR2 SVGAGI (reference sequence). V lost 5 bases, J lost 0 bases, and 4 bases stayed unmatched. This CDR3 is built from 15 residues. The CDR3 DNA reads TGTGCCAGCAGTCGACAGGGAAGCTCCTACAATGAGCAGTTCTTC. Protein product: CASSRQGSSYNEQFF.